This paragraph reports one T cell receptor (beta chain). Its cognate antigen is unknown. This entry belongs to a study of shared clonotypes between healthy human individuals. Unsorted PBMC DNA was sequenced on ten immunoSEQ deep assay plates. Produced via immunoSEQ multiplex PCR; TCRdb's table is partial and in-frame only. The sample lists roughly 490,000 clones; 65% to 80% were seen once. This CDR3 comprises 14 residues. Germline CDR1 reads SGHTA; CDR2 reads FQGNSA. V lost 3 bases to trimming and J lost 1 base, with 9 bases between them. Study-wide findings and caveats: Sharing of clonotypes among donors was expected to vary with sequencing depth.

The origin of this receptor is a woman in her thirties or forties in good health. Some clones in this sample may be carry-over from other donors' samples. The genes are TRBV7-2 and TRBJ2-5, with D possibly matching TRBD2 (5 bases). Input material: PBMCs. CDR3: CASSLYGLQETQYF. CDR3 coding DNA: TGTGCCAGCAGCTTGTACGGACTCCAAGAGACCCAGTACTTC.